A selection of T cell receptor beta chains follows, all from one sample in a study of OX40 agonist ivuxolimab in advanced cancers. This table comes from immunoSEQ multiplex PCR, and its TCRdb copy is limited to in-frame clones, with some not included. Of tens of thousands of clones listed, 89% are singletons. Sequencing used CD4+ or CD8+ T cells sorted from blood, obtained in a trial of the OX40 agonist ivuxolimab. All receptors come from an adult with an advanced solid tumor such as melanoma, head and neck, liver or kidney cancer. The CDR3 runs from the conserved cysteine through the conserved F or W. The D gene is left open where the match is weak. Clone size is given for some rows only: seen once, a few or many times, or a class if the clone is expanded.

v_call,j_call,d_call,clone_size,cdr3_aa,cdr3_nt
TRBV18,TRBJ1-2,TRBD1,-,CASSPGRQGPDSNYGYTF,TGTGCCAGCTCACCAGGAAGACAGGGCCCCGATTCCAACTATGGCTACACCTTC
TRBV30,TRBJ1-2,TRBD1,-,CAWSVLPGQGRSYTF,TGTGCCTGGAGTGTACTCCCGGGACAGGGGCGTAGCTACACCTTC
TRBV19,TRBJ1-4,-,-,CASKRTDATNEKLFF,TGTGCCAGTAAGAGGACGGACGCAACTAATGAAAAACTGTTTTTT
TRBV9,TRBJ2-1,TRBD1,-,CASSGHTGVNEQFF,TGTGCCAGCAGCGGACACACAGGGGTTAATGAGCAGTTCTTC
TRBV28,TRBJ1-4,TRBD1,-,CASSLQGAGTNEKLFF,TGTGCCAGCAGCCTACAGGGGGCGGGGACTAATGAAAAACTGTTTTTT
TRBV6-6,TRBJ1-4,-,-,CASSYPVSGRSEKLFF,TGTGCCAGCAGTTACCCCGTCTCAGGCCGGAGTGAAAAACTGTTTTTT
TRBV27,TRBJ1-4,TRBD1,once,CASTSGTGVGEKLFF,TGTGCCAGCACCTCCGGGACAGGGGTAGGAGAAAAACTGTTTTTT
TRBV27,TRBJ1-2,TRBD1,-,CASSLNRGASPYTF,TGTGCCAGCAGCCTCAACAGGGGCGCGAGTCCCTACACCTTC
TRBV4-2,TRBJ2-5,TRBD2,-,CASSQDGTSGGQETQYF,TGTGCCAGCAGCCAAGATGGAACTAGCGGGGGCCAAGAGACCCAGTACTTC
TRBV2,TRBJ1-1,-,-,CASSLGGAAEAFF,TGTGCCAGCTCTCTCGGGGGGGCGGCTGAAGCTTTCTTT
TRBV9,TRBJ2-7,TRBD1,once,CAGGGDRVYEQYF,TGTGCAGGTGGCGGGGACAGGGTTTACGAGCAGTACTTC
TRBV7-2,TRBJ1-5,-,-,CASSKPGDNQPQHF,TGTGCCAGCAGCAAACCAGGAGACAATCAGCCCCAGCATTTT
TRBV23-1,TRBJ1-1,-,-,CASSRTENTEAFF,TGCGCCAGCAGTCGGACGGAGAACACTGAAGCTTTCTTT
TRBV7-6,TRBJ2-1,-,-,CASSAAGQGVYNEQFF,TGTGCCAGCAGCGCGGCGGGGCAGGGGGTGTACAATGAGCAGTTCTTC
TRBV10-3,TRBJ2-1,TRBD1,-,CAISAAIGQGAHNEQFF,TGTGCCATCAGTGCAGCGATCGGACAGGGGGCCCACAATGAGCAGTTCTTC
TRBV5-4,TRBJ2-3,-,-,CASSPRGEGDTQYF,TGTGCCAGCAGCCCCAGGGGGGAGGGAGATACGCAGTATTTT
TRBV4-2,TRBJ2-1,-,few,CASSQVDSLDEQFF,TGTGCCAGCAGCCAAGTCGACTCTCTGGATGAGCAGTTCTTC